This T cell receptor (beta chain) was retrieved from a study of blood T cell repertoires in COVID-19. Study-wide background: There were acute and convalescent COVID-19 samples, and they came from the United States, Italy and Spain.

CDR1 is SQVTM and CDR2 is ANQGSEA in the germline V gene. This CDR3 region has 15 residues. The V and J ends lost 4 bases and 1 base respectively, with 16 bases between them. Here immunoSEQ multiplex PCR was the method, and the copy in TCRdb shows in-frame clones only, minus some. The table has around 300,000 clones, more than 75% seen once. Material: peripheral blood. The chain couples TRBV29-1 to TRBJ1-1, with D tentatively TRBD1 (6 bases). The TCR sequence derives from a man aged 45 to 65 with active or convalescent COVID-19. In DNA form, the CDR3 reads TGCAGCGTTGGTTCAGGGAGGGGGGGGAACACTGAAGCTTTCTTT. Translating gives CSVGSGRGGNTEAFF.